This TCR beta chain was sequenced in a study of shared clonotypes between healthy human individuals. Across the study: Donors had three CD4 naive, three CD4 memory, two CD8 naive and one CD8 memory plate apiece.

Measured with immunoSEQ multiplex PCR; TCRdb has only the in-frame clones, and not every one. This sample has approximately 980,000 clones; over 75% occur once, and the top ten carry about 1.5%. About this clone: What it binds is unknown.

Study findings and constraints: Among donors, the sharing of clonotypes was expected to be influenced by sequencing depth.

Germline V gene data show CDR1 as SGHAT and CDR2 as FQNNGV. The CDR3 loop spans 17 amino acids. V gave up 4 bases and J gave up 2 bases, with 19 bases separating them. The specimen was memory CD4+ T cells sorted from blood. Subset in this sample: CD45RA-negative fraction. This clonotype originated in a man aged 18 to 29 in good health. This chain links TRBV11-2 with TRBJ2-3; the D gene is possibly TRBD2 (6 bases). The CDR3 is CASSSTLGSGYTDTQYF. The CDR3 nucleotides are TGTGCCAGCAGCTCGACCCTGGGTAGCGGATACACAGATACGCAGTATTTT. Combining the CDR3 with reference TRBV11-2 and TRBJ2-3 gives the whole variable domain EAGVAQSPRYKIIEKRQSVAFWCNPISGHATLYWYQQILGQGPKLLIQFQNNGVVDDSQLPKDRFSAERLKGVDSTLKIQPAKLEDSAVYLCASSSTLGSGYTDTQYFGPGTRLTVL.